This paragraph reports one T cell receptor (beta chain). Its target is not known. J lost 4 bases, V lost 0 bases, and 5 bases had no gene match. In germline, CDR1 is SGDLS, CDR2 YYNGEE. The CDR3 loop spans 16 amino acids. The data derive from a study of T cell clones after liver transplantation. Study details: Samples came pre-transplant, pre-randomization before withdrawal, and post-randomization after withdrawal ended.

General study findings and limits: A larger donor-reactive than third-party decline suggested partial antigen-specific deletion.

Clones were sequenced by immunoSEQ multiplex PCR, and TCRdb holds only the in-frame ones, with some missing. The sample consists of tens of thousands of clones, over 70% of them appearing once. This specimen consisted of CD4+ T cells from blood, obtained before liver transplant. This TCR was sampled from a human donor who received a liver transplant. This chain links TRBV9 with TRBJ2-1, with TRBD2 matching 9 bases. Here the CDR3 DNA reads TGTGCCAGCAGCGTAGTCGGCGGGGGGGCTTACAATGAGCAGTTCTTC. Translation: CASSVVGGGAYNEQFF.